The present T cell receptor beta chain was sequenced within a study of graft-versus-host responses after intestinal transplantation (dated by TCRdb to the early 2020s). With regard to the full study: Multivisceral, liver-intestinal, or isolated intestinal transplants were received by the recipients. Every recipient was given anti-thymocyte globulin induction, then maintenance tacrolimus and steroids for about three years. Bulk TCR-beta CDR3 sequencing was used to track graft-versus-host and host-versus-graft alloreactive T cell clones in the graft, circulation and bone marrow after intestinal transplantation. To identify alloreactive clones, pre-transplant mixed lymphocyte reaction products were sequenced and compared with unstimulated pre-transplant donor and recipient T cells. The cohort enrolled some 23 intestinal transplant recipients, one of whom was a retransplant, and 3 patients without pretransplant specimens were excluded. A peak of at least 4% donor T cells among recipient peripheral blood mononuclear cells was the definition used for donor T cell macrochimerism. Instead of going to the commercial service, samples from a few later patients were sequenced in-house on an Illumina MiSeq and processed with MiXCR. On the study overall, not on this receptor specifically: Conclusions were limited by the relatively low number and heterogeneity of intestinal transplant patients. Early after transplant, declines in HvG clones were associated with peak levels of circulating GvH clones. High GvH to HvG T cell clonal ratios were observed in the allografts of patients with donor T cell macrochimerism. GvH clones were found in recipient bone marrow, and some of the GvH clones appeared earlier in ileal mucosa or blood, which is consistent with an intestinal mucosal origin.

Notes on this clone: It has no known antigen specificity. No much larger clone is present one base from it, and per-base qualities are unavailable.

In the first month after transplant, blood samples were collected up to 4 times, and after that at least monthly when available. The library was prepared using the immunoSEQ multiplex PCR assay. High-throughput TCR-beta CDR3 sequencing of genomic DNA from most patients was performed by Adaptive Biotechnologies. The study's processing was this. Adaptive's ImmunoSEQ software supplied the TCR sequencing data for 18 patients, while MiXCR and VDJtools were used to process a few other patients. CDR3 nucleotide sequences shared between donor and recipient were removed because the origin of such sequences could not be assigned. To count as alloreactive, a clone needed at least 2-fold expansion over unstimulated cells and a minimum CFSE-low frequency of 0.002% (template counts) or 0.001% (read counts). Clones detected in sequenced pre-transplant spleen, lymph node, or MLR CFSE-low populations of the donor or recipient were defined as mappable. Cumulative frequency of alloreactive clones was calculated as a percentage of all sequences weighted by copy number. Drawn from immuneACCESS, this table holds only the in-frame rearrangements with V and J called that TCRdb kept. Clones are partly lost; checked studies trace under half to an unresolved V gene and leave the rest unexplained. The V and J calls and the clone size are those of that table, but D and trimming were determined from the DNA. The sample includes 9,100 or so clones, with about 93% observed a single time. The ten largest make up 2% to 3% of the sample.

Material: PBMCs, obtained just over 42 days after intestinal transplant. The sequence was obtained from a human patient who received an intestinal transplant, so some T cells may come from the graft donor.

The CDR3 reads CASSVNRLAINTGELFF. The nucleotide sequence is TGTGCCAGCAGCGTAAATAGGCTAGCGATTAACACCGGGGAGCTGTTTTTT. The chain links TRBV9 with TRBJ2-2, with TRBD2 as a weak D call on 6 bases. V is shortened by 1 base, J by 2 bases, and the region joining them spans 15 bases. Reading from cysteine to phenylalanine, the CDR3 counts 17 amino acids. The sequence is cut down to CDR3 DNA, 51 bases in frame from base 1. CDR1 and CDR2 (SGDLS, YYNGEE) derive from the germline V gene.